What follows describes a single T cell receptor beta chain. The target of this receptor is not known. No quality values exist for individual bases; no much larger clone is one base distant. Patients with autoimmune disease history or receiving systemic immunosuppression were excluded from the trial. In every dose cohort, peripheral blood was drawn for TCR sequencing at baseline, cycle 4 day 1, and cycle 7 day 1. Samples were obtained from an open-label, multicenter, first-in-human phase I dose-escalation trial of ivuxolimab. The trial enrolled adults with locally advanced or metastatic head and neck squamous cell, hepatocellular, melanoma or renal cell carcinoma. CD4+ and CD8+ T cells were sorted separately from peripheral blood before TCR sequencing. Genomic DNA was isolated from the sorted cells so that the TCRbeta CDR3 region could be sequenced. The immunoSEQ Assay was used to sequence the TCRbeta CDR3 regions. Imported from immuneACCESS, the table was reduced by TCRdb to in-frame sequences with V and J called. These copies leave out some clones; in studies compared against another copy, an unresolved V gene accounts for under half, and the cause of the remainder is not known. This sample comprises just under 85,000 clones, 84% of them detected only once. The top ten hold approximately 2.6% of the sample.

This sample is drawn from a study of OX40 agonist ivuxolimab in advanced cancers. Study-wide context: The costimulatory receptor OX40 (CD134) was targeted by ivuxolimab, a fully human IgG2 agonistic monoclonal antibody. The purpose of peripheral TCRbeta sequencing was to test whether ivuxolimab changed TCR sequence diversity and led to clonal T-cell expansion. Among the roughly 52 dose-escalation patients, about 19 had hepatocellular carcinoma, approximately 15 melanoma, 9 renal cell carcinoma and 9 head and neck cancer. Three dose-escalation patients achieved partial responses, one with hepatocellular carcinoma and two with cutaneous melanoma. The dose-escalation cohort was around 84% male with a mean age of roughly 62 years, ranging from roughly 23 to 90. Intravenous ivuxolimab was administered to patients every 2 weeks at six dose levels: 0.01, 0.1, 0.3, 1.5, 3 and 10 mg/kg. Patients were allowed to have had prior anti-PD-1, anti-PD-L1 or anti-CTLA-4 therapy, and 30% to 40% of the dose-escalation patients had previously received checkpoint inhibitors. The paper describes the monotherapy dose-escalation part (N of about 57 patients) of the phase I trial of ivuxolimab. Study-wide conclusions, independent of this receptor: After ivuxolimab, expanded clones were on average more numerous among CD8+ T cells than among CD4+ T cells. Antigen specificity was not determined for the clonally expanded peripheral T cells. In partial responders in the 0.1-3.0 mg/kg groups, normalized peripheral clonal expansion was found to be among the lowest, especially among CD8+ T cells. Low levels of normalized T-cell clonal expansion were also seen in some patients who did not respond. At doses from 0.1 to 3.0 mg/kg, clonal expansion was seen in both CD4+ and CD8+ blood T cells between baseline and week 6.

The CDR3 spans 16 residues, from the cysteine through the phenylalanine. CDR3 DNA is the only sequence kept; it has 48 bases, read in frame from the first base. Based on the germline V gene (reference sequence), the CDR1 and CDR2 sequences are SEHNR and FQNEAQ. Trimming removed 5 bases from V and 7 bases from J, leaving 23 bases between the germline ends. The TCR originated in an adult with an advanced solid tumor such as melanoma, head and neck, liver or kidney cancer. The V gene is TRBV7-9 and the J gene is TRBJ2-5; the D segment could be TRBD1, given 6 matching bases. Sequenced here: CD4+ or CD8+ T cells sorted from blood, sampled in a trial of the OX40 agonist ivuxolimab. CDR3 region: CASSPQGLSYEGTQYF. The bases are TGTGCCAGCAGCCCTCAGGGGTTGAGTTATGAGGGGACCCAGTACTTC.